This is a list of T cell receptor beta chains from one sample in a study of blood T cell repertoires in COVID-19. The repertoire was sequenced with immunoSEQ multiplex PCR; TCRdb's copy has only in-frame clones and lacks some. The sample lists 220,000 or so clones, over 75% occurring once. The sequenced material came from PBMCs or T cells enriched from blood (not recorded which). These receptors were taken from a woman between 18 and 29 years old in a cohort exposed to, infected with or recovered from COVID-19 (not recorded which). Both conserved end residues are part of each CDR3. A D gene is named only where the DNA matches it firmly. Clone size appears in some rows only: once, few, many, or a class for an expanded clone.

D gene	V gene	clone size	J gene	CDR3 protein	CDR3 DNA
.	TRBV2	once	TRBJ2-3	CARQDSLRTHTDTQYF	TGTGCCCGCCAGGACAGCCTCCGAACTCACACAGATACGCAGTATTTT
TRBD1	TRBV27	.	TRBJ1-2	CASSPQLLETGPNYGYTF	TGTGCCAGCAGCCCACAATTACTCGAGACAGGGCCAAACTATGGCTACACCTTC
.	TRBV3-1/TRBV3-2	.	TRBJ1-1	CASSQGTLTTEAFF	TGTGCCAGCAGCCAGGGGACTCTGACAACTGAAGCTTTCTTT
.	TRBV5-4	.	TRBJ2-5	CASSLDSGPLYF	TGTGCCAGCAGCTTGGATAGCGGACCCCTGTACTTC
TRBD1	TRBV4-1	.	TRBJ2-6	CASSQAGGSPISGANVLTF	TGCGCCAGCAGCCAGGCAGGGGGATCCCCAATCTCTGGGGCCAACGTCCTGACTTTC
.	TRBV5-1	.	TRBJ2-7	CASSPQGTEQYF	TGCGCCAGCAGCCCACAGGGTACCGAGCAGTACTTC
TRBD1	TRBV5-1	.	TRBJ1-4	CASSLGQGAEKLFF	TGCGCCAGCAGCTTGGGGCAGGGGGCGGAAAAACTGTTTTTT
.	TRBV6-5	once	TRBJ1-5	CASSYSRRDQPQHF	TGTGCCAGCAGTTACTCCCGGCGGGATCAGCCCCAGCATTTT
.	TRBV24-1	once	TRBJ2-7	CATSDFTLGVGISYEQYF	TGTGCCACCAGTGATTTTACCCTCGGGGTAGGGATATCCTACGAGCAGTACTTC
TRBD2	TRBV11-3	.	TRBJ2-3	CASSTRTSGSTDTQYF	TGTGCCAGCAGCACCCGGACTAGCGGGAGCACAGATACGCAGTATTTT
TRBD1	TRBV7-8	.	TRBJ1-4	CASSLTGDEKLFF	TGTGCCAGCAGCTTAACAGGGGACGAAAAACTGTTTTTT
TRBD1	TRBV6-4	.	TRBJ2-2	CASSDPQGAPYNNTGELFF	TGTGCCAGCAGTGACCCACAGGGGGCTCCGTATAACAACACCGGGGAGCTGTTTTTT
.	TRBV4-2	few	TRBJ1-5	CASSQDSEGIHQPQHF	TGTGCCAGCAGCCAAGATTCTGAGGGAATTCATCAGCCCCAGCATTTT
.	TRBV11-2	.	TRBJ1-1	CASSLDQSQGWGGNTEAFF	TGTGCCAGCAGCTTAGACCAATCACAGGGATGGGGCGGCAACACTGAAGCTTTCTTT
.	TRBV6-5	.	TRBJ1-2	CASRSNGEGGYGYTF	TGTGCCAGCAGAAGCAATGGAGAGGGCGGGTATGGCTACACCTTC
.	TRBV6-2/TRBV6-3	.	TRBJ1-1	CASSYAGGTHTEAFF	TGTGCCAGCAGTTACGCTGGCGGCACCCACACTGAAGCTTTCTTT
TRBD1	TRBV18	.	TRBJ2-7	CASSPSGTVYEQYF	TGTGCCAGCTCACCTTCAGGGACAGTTTACGAGCAGTACTTC